This entry lists 24 T cell receptor beta chains sequenced from one sample in a study of T cell repertoires in cytomegalovirus infection. TCRdb re-called the reads with MiXCR, one entry per CDR3 protein. This table holds 740,000 or so distinct CDR3 sequences, less than 40% found once. Material: PBMCs. These receptors originate from a human donor in good health (CMV status not recorded). Some clones in this sample may be carry-over from other donors' samples.

This clonotype has more than one count but fewer than ten. The J gene is TRBJ2-4, the V gene TRBV6-5; tentative D call: TRBD2 (6 bases). CDR1 is MNHEY, CDR2 SVGAGI, per germline. V dropped 1 base and J dropped 4 bases, with 11 bases sitting between them. The CDR3 consists of 15 residues. The CDR3 loop reads CASSYYSGGKNIQYF. CDR3 DNA: TGTGCCAGCAGTTACTATTCCGGGGGAAAAAACATTCAGTACTTC.

This chain connects TRBV28 to TRBJ1-1; tentatively, D is TRBD1 (5 bases). V lost 5 bases, J lost 5 bases, and 9 bases lay in between. This CDR3 spans 12 amino acids. The germline V gene encodes CDR1 MDHEN and CDR2 SYDVKM. The CDR3 reads CASSAGFTEAFF. DNA for the CDR3: TGTGCCAGCAGTGCAGGGTTTACTGAAGCTTTCTTT.

The chain has TRBV28 and TRBJ1-4, with D perhaps matching TRBD1 (5 bases). Germline-derived CDR1 and CDR2 are MDHEN and SYDVKM. Trimming removed 3 bases from V and 13 bases from J, with 24 bases in between. CDR3 length: 16 residues. CDR3 DNA sequence: TGTGCCAGCAGTTTCGAGGGCACTCAGGGACGCGGAACACTGTTTTTT. This translates into CASSFEGTQGRGTLFF.

This chain connects TRBV12-3 or TRBV12-4 to TRBJ2-1; D unresolved. The ends were cut back, 6 bases at V and 3 bases at J, with 9 bases in the middle. The CDR3 contains 13 residues. The CDR3 nucleotides read TGTGCCAGCAGCCCTGACAACTACAATGAGCAGTTCTTC. It codes for CASSPDNYNEQFF.

Comments on this clonotype: Lacking the conserved final phenylalanine or tryptophan, this CDR3 likely reflects a read error. The V gene is TRBV12-3 or TRBV12-4, the J gene TRBJ1-5; TRBD1 is a possible D gene (5 bases). This CDR3 comprises 13 residues. Trimming stripped 6 bases from V and 4 bases from J, with 10 bases between. CDR3 region: CASSRVANQPQHS. CDR3 nucleotides: TGTGCCAGCAGCAGGGTAGCAAATCAGCCCCAGCATTCT.

The DNA for the CDR3 is TGTGCCAGCAGTTTCTCAGGGCGGAGTACTGAAGCTTTCTTT. As protein: CASSFSGRSTEAFF. The chain recombines TRBV28 with TRBJ1-1; the D gene is possibly TRBD1 (5 bases). CDR3 size: 14 residues. Germline V gene sequence: CDR1 MDHEN, CDR2 SYDVKM. V was clipped by 3 bases and J by 5 bases, with 13 bases between them.

For this clonotype: The junction differs from germline at one of its ends, possibly a read error. The chain has TRBV7-3 and TRBJ2-2, with 9 bases lining up with TRBD2. Germline CDR1 reads SGHTA; CDR2 reads FQGTGA. The CDR3 totals 16 residues. The chain's CDR3 is CVSSLRAGGTTGELFF. In nucleotides, the CDR3 is TGTGTCAGCAGCTTAAGAGCGGGGGGAACCACCGGGGAGCTGTTTTTT.

This clonotype has at least ten counts. The CDR3 region has the DNA TGTGCCAGCAGCCTTAGGGGGACTAGCGGGACACCAGATACGCAGTATTTT. Its protein product is CASSLRGTSGTPDTQYF. The chain uses TRBV7-2 and TRBJ2-3, with 13 bases matching TRBD2. The CDR3 runs to 17 residues. After removal of 5 bases from V and 4 bases from J, the junction contained 9 bases not matched to a gene. In germline, CDR1 is SGHTA, CDR2 FQGNSA.

This chain connects TRBV5-1 to TRBJ2-7; D might be TRBD1 (7 bases). The CDR3 sequence is 15 residues long. V was cut by 0 bases and J by 1 base, with 11 bases left in between. The germline gives CDR1 SGHRS, CDR2 YFSETQ. This chain's CDR3 is CASSLGAGQSYEQYF. The CDR3 nucleotides are TGCGCCAGCAGCTTGGGGGCGGGACAGTCCTACGAGCAGTACTTC.

Notes on this clonotype: A much larger clone differs from this one at a single base, so this may be a read error. The chain uses TRBV7-2 and TRBJ1-2; 8 bases align to TRBD1. Germline CDR1 SGHTA, CDR2 FQGNSA. The CDR3 runs 14 residues. As DNA, the CDR3 is TGTGCCAGCAGCTCCACAGGGGGGTACTATGTCTACACCTTC. It translates to CASSSTGGYYVYTF.

This chain connects TRBV20-1 to TRBJ2-7, with TRBD1 identical over 8 bases. Germline CDR1 is DFQATT and CDR2 is SNEGSKA (reference sequence). This CDR3 has 16 residues. Trimming cost V 3 bases and J 2 bases; bases outside gene matches: 12. The CDR3 region has the DNA TGCAGTGCTAGCGCTACTCAGGGGGCTATTCCCTACGAGCAGTACTTC. Encoded protein: CSASATQGAIPYEQYF.

This rearrangement joins TRBV30 to TRBJ1-2, with TRBD1 matching 9 bases. Germline V gives CDR1 GTSNPN, CDR2 SVGIG (reference sequence). V gave up 0 bases and J gave up 7 bases; unmatched junction bases: 9. The CDR3 spans 15 residues. CDR3 in DNA: TGTGCCTGGAGTGTTAGCGTACAGGGGGCTGGTGGCTACACCTTC. Translation: CAWSVSVQGAGGYTF.

J is TRBJ2-7 and V is TRBV2; 7 bases align to TRBD1. Germline loops: CDR1 SNHLY, CDR2 FYNNEI. Unmatched junction bases numbered 10, after V lost 5 bases and J lost 9 bases. This CDR3 region has 13 residues. The CDR3: CASSPFTGEGQYF. For the CDR3, the DNA is TGTGCCAGCAGTCCGTTTACAGGGGAAGGGCAGTACTTC.

Comment on this clonotype: A much larger clone lies a single base off, so this may be a read error. The gene calls are TRBV7-2 and TRBJ2-1, with unresolved D. The ends were cut back, 8 bases at V and 10 bases at J, with 15 bases in the middle. There are 12 residues in the CDR3. CDR1 SGHTA and CDR2 FQGNSA come from the germline V gene. CDR3 region: CASGWGLNEQFF. The CDR3 DNA is TGTGCCAGCGGATGGGGTTTGAACGAGCAGTTCTTC.

This clonotype was picked up a small number of times. The chain uses TRBV20-1 and TRBJ2-7, with TRBD2 identical over 14 bases. This CDR3 has 15 amino acids. Looked up from germline, CDR1 is DFQATT and CDR2 is SNEGSKA (reference sequence). The V gene end was trimmed by 5 bases and the J gene end by 4 bases; junction bases not matched to a gene: 7. CDR3 in amino acids: CSASSGTSGSYEQYF. CDR3 bases: TGCAGTGCTTCCTCCGGGACTAGCGGGAGTTACGAGCAGTACTTC.

This clonotype was seen at least ten times. The chain employs TRBV20-1 and TRBJ2-1; 8 nucleotides match TRBD2. CDR3 length equals 16 residues. Germline CDR1 DFQATT, CDR2 SNEGSKA (reference sequence). The V segment lost 3 bases and the J segment 4 bases; nucleotides outside the gene matches: 11. The DNA of the CDR3 is TGCAGTGCTAGTCCTCGAGCGGGAGCCCTGTACAATGAGCAGTTCTTC. It specifies CSASPRAGALYNEQFF.

This chain connects TRBV20-1 to TRBJ1-1; TRBD1 matches at 7 bases. The CDR3 runs 17 residues. Germline V gene lookup returns CDR1 DFQATT and CDR2 SNEGSKA (reference sequence). After removal of 6 bases from V and 0 bases from J, the junction contained 16 bases not matched to a gene. The CDR3 region is CSAPREGAFHLNTEAFF. The CDR3 region has the DNA TGCAGTGCCCCACGGGAGGGGGCTTTCCACCTGAACACTGAAGCTTTCTTT.

V gene TRBV5-1 combines with J gene TRBJ2-1; 10 bases are a match to TRBD2. This CDR3 comprises 13 residues. Germline V gene lookup returns CDR1 SGHRS and CDR2 YFSETQ. V lost 3 bases to trimming and J lost 15 bases; unmatched junction nucleotides: 9. In nucleotides, the CDR3 is TGCGCCAGCAGCTCTGGGCCGGGACTAGCGCTGTTCTTC. The encoded protein is CASSSGPGLALFF.

V is TRBV4-1 and J is TRBJ1-3; 8 bases are a match to TRBD1. Germline lookup yields CDR1 MGHRA and CDR2 YSYEKL. The V and J ends lost 5 bases and 9 bases, in that order; junction bases with no gene match: 15. The CDR3 loop spans 16 amino acids. Written as DNA, the CDR3 is TGCGCCAGCAGCTCCGCACCGACAGGGGTTTATGGCACCATATATTTT. Translated, it gives CASSSAPTGVYGTIYF.

The rearrangement uses TRBV28 and TRBJ2-3; D gene unclear. Germline assignment: CDR1 MDHEN and CDR2 SYDVKM. The length of the CDR3 is 15 residues. V was clipped by 2 bases and J by 2 bases, with 11 bases between them. CDR3 sequence reads: CASSLPGEITDTQYF. Written as DNA, the CDR3 is TGTGCCAGCAGTTTACCGGGCGAGATCACAGATACGCAGTATTTT.

The V and J genes are TRBV7-9 and TRBJ2-1; TRBD2 matches 11 bases. CDR1 SEHNR and CDR2 FQNEAQ come from the germline V gene (reference sequence). The CDR3 sequence is 17 residues long. V lost 5 bases, J lost 1 base, and 7 bases stayed unmatched. The CDR3 DNA reads TGTGCCAGCAGCCTTCCGACTAGCGGGGATTCCTACAATGAGCAGTTCTTC. Its translation is CASSLPTSGDSYNEQFF.

A few counts support this clonotype. This sequence joins TRBV7-2 and TRBJ2-3; 8 bases are shared with TRBD1. Per germline, CDR1 SGHTA and CDR2 FQGNSA. This CDR3 has 16 amino acids. Germline trimming cut 5 bases from V and 0 bases from J; bases unmatched to any gene: 7. CDR3 DNA sequence: TGTGCCAGCAGCAGACAGGGGCCTTTTAGCACAGATACGCAGTATTTT. This encodes CASSRQGPFSTDTQYF.

This clonotype was observed once. The V and J genes are TRBV2 and TRBJ1-1; TRBD1 agrees at 9 bases. CDR1 is SNHLY, CDR2 FYNNEI, per germline. The CDR3 contains 14 residues. The J segment lost 4 bases and the V segment lost 7 bases, leaving 7 bases of the junction unmatched. CDR3 in amino acids: CASTGQGKGTEAFF. CDR3 DNA sequence: TGTGCCAGCACGGGACAGGGAAAAGGCACTGAAGCTTTCTTT.

The rearrangement links TRBV12-3 or TRBV12-4 to TRBJ1-4; D unresolved. CDR3 length equals 17 residues. The V and J ends lost 5 bases and 0 bases respectively, with 16 bases between them. The CDR3 region is CASSRPTPITTNEKLFF. The CDR3 DNA reads as TGTGCCAGCAGTCGACCCACCCCGATAACAACTAATGAAAAACTGTTTTTT.